The T cell receptor (beta chain) described here comes from a study of shared clonotypes between healthy human individuals. Study outcomes and limitations: Exclusively blood specimens were collected; tissue repertoires likely differ.

For genomic DNA, unsorted samples relied on 85 million to 100 million PBMCs. The trim removed 0 bases at V and 6 bases at J, leaving 9 bases unmatched. This CDR3 has 15 residues. CDR1 and CDR2 (germline): SGDLS, YYNGEE. Repertoires were generated with immunoSEQ multiplex PCR, while TCRdb's copy carries only in-frame clones and drops some. The top ten hold around 11% of the sample, which has about 460,000 clones, about 74% seen once. Comments on this clone: Its antigen is undetermined.

Sequenced: PBMCs. The sequence derives from a woman aged 40 to 50 in good health. Some clones in this sample may be carry-over from other donors' samples. The chain links TRBV9 to TRBJ2-7; the match to TRBD1 covers 7 bases. The DNA for the CDR3 is TGTGCCAGCAGCGTAGCCGGCAAGGGGGCGGCCGAGCAGTACTTC. Translating gives CASSVAGKGAAEQYF.